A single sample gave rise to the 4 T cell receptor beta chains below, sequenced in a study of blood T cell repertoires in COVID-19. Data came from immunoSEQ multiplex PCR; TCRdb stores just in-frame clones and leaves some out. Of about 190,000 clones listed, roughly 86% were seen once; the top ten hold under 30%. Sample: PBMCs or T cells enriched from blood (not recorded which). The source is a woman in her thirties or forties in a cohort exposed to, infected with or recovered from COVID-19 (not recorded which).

The CDR3 nucleotides read TGTGCCAGTAGTACGGTCTTCGACGAGCAGTACTTC. Translation: CASSTVFDEQYF. The gene calls are TRBV19 and TRBJ2-7, with D hard to call. The CDR3 runs to 12 residues. CDR1 and CDR2 (germline): LNHDA, SQIVND (reference sequence). V was shortened by 4 bases and J by 5 bases, with 9 bases between the two germline ends.

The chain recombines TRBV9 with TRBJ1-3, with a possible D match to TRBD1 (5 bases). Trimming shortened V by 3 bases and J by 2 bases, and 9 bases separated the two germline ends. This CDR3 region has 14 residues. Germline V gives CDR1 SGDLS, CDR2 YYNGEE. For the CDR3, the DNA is TGTGCCAGCAGCGCCTTGACAGCTGGAAACACCATATATTTT. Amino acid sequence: CASSALTAGNTIYF.

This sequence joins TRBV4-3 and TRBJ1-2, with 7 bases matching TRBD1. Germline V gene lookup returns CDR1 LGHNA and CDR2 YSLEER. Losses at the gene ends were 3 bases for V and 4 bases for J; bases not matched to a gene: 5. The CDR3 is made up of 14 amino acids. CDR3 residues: CASSQTGTLYGYTF. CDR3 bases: TGCGCCAGCAGCCAGACAGGGACGCTCTATGGCTACACCTTC.

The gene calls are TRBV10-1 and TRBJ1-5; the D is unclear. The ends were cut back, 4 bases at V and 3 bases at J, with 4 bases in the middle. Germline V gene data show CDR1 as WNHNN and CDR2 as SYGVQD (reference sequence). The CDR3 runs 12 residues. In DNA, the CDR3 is TGCGCCAGCAGTGGTAACAATCAGCCCCAGCATTTT. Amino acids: CASSGNNQPQHF.